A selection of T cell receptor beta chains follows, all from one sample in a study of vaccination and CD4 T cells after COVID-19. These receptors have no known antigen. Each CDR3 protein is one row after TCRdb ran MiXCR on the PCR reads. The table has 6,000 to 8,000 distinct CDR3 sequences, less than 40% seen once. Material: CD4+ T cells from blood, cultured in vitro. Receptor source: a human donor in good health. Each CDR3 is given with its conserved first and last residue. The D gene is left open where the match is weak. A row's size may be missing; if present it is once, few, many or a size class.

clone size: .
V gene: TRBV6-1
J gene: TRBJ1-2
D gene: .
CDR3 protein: CASSPGTILGYTF
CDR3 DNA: TGTGCCAGCAGTCCGGGGACAATTCTTGGCTACACCTTC

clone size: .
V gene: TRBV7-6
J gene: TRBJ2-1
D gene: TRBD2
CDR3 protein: CASSLENSLAGYNEQFF
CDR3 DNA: TGTGCCAGCAGCTTAGAAAATAGCCTAGCGGGCTACAATGAGCAGTTCTTC

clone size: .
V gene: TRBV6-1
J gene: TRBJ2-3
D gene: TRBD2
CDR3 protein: CASSLSSGGRDTQYF
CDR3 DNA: TGTGCCAGCAGCCTCAGTAGCGGGGGGCGGGATACGCAGTATTTT

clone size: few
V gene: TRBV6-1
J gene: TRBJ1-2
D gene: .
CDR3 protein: CASSEVSGIVNYGYTF
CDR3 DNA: TGTGCCAGCAGTGAAGTGTCAGGGATTGTTAACTATGGCTACACCTTC

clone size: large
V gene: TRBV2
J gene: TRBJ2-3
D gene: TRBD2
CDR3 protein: CASRRDLREGTDTQYF
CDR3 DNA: TGTGCCAGCAGGAGGGACCTGCGGGAGGGCACAGATACGCAGTATTTT

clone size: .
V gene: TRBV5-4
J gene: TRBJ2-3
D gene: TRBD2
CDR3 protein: CASSRSSGSPDTQYF
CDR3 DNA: TGTGCCAGCAGCCGGTCTAGCGGGAGCCCAGATACGCAGTATTTT

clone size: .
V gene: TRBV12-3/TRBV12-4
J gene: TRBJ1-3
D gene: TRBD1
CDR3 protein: CASSPLTGAGNTIYF
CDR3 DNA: TGTGCCAGCAGTCCCCTAACAGGGGCTGGAAACACCATATATTTT

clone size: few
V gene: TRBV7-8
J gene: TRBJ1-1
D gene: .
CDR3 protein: CASSPTRGGGNTEAFF
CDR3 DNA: TGTGCCAGCAGCCCCACAAGGGGAGGAGGGAACACTGAAGCTTTCTTT

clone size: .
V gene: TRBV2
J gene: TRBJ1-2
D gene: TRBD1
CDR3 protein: CASSEGQGYGYTF
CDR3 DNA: TGTGCCAGCAGTGAAGGACAGGGCTATGGCTACACCTTC

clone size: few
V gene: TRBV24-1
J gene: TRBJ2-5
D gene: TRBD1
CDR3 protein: CATSDRGQDQETQYF
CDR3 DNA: TGTGCCACCAGTGACCGAGGACAGGACCAAGAGACCCAGTACTTC

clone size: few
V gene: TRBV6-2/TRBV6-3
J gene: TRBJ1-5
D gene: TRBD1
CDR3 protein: CASGRGDPQPQHF
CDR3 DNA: TGTGCCAGCGGCAGGGGGGACCCTCAGCCCCAGCATTTT

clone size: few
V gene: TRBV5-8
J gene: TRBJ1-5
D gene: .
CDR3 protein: CASSLASHTNQPQHF
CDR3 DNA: TGTGCCAGCAGCTTGGCCAGCCATACGAATCAGCCCCAGCATTTT

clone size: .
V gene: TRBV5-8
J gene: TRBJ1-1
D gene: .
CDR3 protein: CAGSLGLRTGGTEAFF
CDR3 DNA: TGTGCCGGCAGCTTAGGATTGAGGACCGGGGGCACTGAAGCTTTCTTT

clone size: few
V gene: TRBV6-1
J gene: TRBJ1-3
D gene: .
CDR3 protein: CASRIGNTIYF
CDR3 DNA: TGTGCCAGCAGAATCGGAAACACCATATATTTT

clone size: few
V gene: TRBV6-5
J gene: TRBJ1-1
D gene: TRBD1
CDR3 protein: CASSYLQTGSTEAFF
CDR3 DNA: TGTGCCAGCAGTTACCTCCAGACAGGGAGCACTGAAGCTTTCTTT

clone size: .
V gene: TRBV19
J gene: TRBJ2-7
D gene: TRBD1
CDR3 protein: CASSDRGVGKQYF
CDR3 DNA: TGTGCCAGTAGCGACAGGGGTGTGGGGAAGCAGTACTTC

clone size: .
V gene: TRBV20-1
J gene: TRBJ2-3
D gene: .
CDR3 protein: CSASLDDWTDTQYF
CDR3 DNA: TGCAGTGCTAGTTTAGACGACTGGACAGATACGCAGTATTTT

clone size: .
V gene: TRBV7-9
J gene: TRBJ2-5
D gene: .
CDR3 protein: CASSLGGPPEATQYF
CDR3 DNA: TGTGCCAGCAGCTTAGGGGGCCCCCCCGAGGCGACCCAGTACTTC

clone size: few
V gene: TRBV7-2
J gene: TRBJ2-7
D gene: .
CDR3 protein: CASSPRGSYEQYF
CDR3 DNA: TGTGCCAGCAGCCCCCGAGGGAGCTACGAGCAGTACTTC

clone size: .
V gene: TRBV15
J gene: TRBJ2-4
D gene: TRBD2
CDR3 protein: CATSSSSGGLAKNIQYF
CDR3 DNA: TGTGCCACCAGCAGTTCTAGCGGGGGATTAGCCAAAAACATTCAGTACTTC

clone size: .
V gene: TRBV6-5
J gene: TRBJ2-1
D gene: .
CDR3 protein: CASSYSSIAGNSKNEQFF
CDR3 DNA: TGTGCCAGCAGTTACTCGAGCATTGCGGGGAACTCCAAGAATGAGCAGTTCTTC

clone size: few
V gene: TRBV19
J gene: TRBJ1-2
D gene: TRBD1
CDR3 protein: CASSIRSGQGVRADGYTF
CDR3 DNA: TGTGCCAGTAGTATACGATCGGGACAGGGAGTAAGAGCGGATGGCTACACCTTC

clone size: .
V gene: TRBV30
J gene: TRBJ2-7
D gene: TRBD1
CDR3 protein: CAWTLHLGGTGGNEQYF
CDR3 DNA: TGTGCCTGGACTCTACATTTGGGGGGGACAGGGGGCAACGAGCAGTACTTC

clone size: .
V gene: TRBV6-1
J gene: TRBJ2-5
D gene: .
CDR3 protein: CASRIGTTPPQETQYF
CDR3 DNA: TGTGCCAGCAGGATAGGGACCACCCCCCCACAAGAGACCCAGTACTTC

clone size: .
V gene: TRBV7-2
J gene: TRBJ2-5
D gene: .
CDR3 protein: CASSLAETQYF
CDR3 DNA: TGTGCCAGCAGCTTAGCGGAGACCCAGTACTTC

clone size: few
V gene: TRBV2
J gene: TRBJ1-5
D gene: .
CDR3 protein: CASWEGVSQPQHF
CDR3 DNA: TGTGCCAGCTGGGAGGGTGTAAGTCAGCCCCAGCATTTT

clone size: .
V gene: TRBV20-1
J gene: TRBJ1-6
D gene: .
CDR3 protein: CSASIRGAGNSPLHF
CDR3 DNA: TGCAGTGCCTCAATTCGGGGGGCCGGCAATTCACCCCTCCACTTT

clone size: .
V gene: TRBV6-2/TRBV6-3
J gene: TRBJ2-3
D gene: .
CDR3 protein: CASNSSPGRQYF
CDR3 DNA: TGTGCCAGCAACTCCTCCCCCGGCAGGCAGTATTTT

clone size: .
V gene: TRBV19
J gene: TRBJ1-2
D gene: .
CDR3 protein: CASSRGGSNYGYTF
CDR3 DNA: TGTGCCAGTAGTCGCGGTGGGTCTAACTATGGCTACACCTTC

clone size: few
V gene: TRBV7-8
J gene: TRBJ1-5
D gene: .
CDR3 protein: CASSLIAVTDHQPQHF
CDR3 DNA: TGTGCCAGCAGCTTAATCGCTGTGACAGACCATCAGCCCCAGCATTTT

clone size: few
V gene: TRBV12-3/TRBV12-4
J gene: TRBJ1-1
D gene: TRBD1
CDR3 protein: CASSLDRTVLNTEAFF
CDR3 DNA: TGTGCCAGCAGTTTGGACAGGACTGTCCTGAACACTGAAGCTTTCTTT

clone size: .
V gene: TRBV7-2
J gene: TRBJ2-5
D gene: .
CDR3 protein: CASSRGVEGKETQYF
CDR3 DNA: TGTGCCAGCAGCCGCGGGGTTGAGGGAAAAGAGACCCAGTACTTC

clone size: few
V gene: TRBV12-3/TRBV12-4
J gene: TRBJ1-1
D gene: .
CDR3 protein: CASSFARDFMNTEAFF
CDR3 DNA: TGTGCCAGCAGTTTCGCCAGGGACTTTATGAACACTGAAGCTTTCTTT

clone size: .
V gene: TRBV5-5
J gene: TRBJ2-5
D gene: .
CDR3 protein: CASSDGTQETQYF
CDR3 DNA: TGTGCCAGCAGCGATGGGACTCAAGAGACCCAGTACTTC

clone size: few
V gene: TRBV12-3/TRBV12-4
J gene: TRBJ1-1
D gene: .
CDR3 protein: CASSLNTFEAFF
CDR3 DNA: TGTGCCAGCAGTTTAAACACCTTTGAAGCTTTCTTT